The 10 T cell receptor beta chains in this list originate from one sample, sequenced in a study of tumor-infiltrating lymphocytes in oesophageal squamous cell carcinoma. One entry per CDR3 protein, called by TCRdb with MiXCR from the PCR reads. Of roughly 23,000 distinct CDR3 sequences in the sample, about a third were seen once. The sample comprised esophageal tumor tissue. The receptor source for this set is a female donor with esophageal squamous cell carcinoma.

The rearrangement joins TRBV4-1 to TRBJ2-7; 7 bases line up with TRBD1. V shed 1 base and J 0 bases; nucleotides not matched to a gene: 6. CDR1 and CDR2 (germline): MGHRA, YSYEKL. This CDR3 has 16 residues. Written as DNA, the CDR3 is TGCGCCAGCAGCCAAGGAGCTGACAGGGCCTCCTACGAGCAGTACTTC. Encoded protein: CASSQGADRASYEQYF.

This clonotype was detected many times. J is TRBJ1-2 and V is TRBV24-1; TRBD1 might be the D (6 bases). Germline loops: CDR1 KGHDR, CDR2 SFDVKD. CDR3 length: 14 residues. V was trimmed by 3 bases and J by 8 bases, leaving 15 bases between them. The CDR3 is CATSDPRTVEGYTF. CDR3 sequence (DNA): TGTGCCACCAGTGATCCACGGACAGTAGAAGGCTACACCTTC.

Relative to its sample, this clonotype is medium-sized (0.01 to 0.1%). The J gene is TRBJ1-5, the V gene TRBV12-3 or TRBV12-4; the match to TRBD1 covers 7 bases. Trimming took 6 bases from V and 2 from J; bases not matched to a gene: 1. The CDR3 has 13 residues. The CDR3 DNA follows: TGTGCCAGCAGAGGACAGGGCAATCAGCCCCAGCATTTT. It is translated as CASRGQGNQPQHF.

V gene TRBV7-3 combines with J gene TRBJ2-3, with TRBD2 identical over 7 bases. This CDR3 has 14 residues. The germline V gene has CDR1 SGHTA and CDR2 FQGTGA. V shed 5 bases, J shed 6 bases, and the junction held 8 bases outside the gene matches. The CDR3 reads CASSPAGPGDTQYF. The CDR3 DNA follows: TGTGCCAGCAGCCCAGCGGGACCGGGGGATACGCAGTATTTT. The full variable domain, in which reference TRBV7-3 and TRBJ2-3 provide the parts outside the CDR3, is GAGVSQTPSNKVTEKGKYVELRCDPISGHTALYWYRQSLGQGPEFLIYFQGTGAADDSGLPNDRFFAVRPEGSVSTLKIQRTERGDSAVYLCASSPAGPGDTQYFGPGTRLTVL.

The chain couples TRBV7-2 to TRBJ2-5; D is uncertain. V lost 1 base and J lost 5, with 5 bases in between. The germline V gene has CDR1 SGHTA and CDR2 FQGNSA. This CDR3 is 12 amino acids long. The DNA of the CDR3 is TGTGCCAGCAGCTTAGGGCGGGAGACCCAGTACTTC. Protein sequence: CASSLGRETQYF.

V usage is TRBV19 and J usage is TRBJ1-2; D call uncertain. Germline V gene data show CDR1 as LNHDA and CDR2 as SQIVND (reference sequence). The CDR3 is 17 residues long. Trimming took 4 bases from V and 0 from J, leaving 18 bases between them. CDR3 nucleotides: TGTGCCAGTAGTAACCCCAGAGGAACTGATTCTAACTATGGCTACACCTTC. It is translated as CASSNPRGTDSNYGYTF. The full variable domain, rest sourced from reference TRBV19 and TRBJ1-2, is DGGITQSPKYLFRKEGQNVTLSCEQNLNHDAMYWYRQDPGQGLRLIYYSQIVNDFQKGDIAEGYSVSREKKESFPLTVTSAQKNPTAFYLCASSNPRGTDSNYGYTFGSGTRLTVV.

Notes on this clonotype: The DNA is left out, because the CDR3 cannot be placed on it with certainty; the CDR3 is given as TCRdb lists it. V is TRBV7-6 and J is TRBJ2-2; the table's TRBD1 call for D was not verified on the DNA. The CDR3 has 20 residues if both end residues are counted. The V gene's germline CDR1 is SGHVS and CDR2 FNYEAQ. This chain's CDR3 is CASSPGTEQYFGPGTGELFF.

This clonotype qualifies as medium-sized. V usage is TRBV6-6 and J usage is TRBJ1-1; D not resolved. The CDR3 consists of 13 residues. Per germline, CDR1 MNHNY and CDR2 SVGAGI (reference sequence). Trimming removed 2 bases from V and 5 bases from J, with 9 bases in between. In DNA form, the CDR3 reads TGTGCCAGCAGTTACGGGGTGGGGACTGAAGCTTTCTTT. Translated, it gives CASSYGVGTEAFF.

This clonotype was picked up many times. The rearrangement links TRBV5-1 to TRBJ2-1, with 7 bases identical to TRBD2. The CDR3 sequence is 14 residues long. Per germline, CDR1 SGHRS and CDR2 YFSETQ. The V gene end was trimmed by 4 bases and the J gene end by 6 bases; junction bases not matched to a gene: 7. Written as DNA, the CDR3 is TGCGCCAGCAGCCCCGGGACTACCCTCAATGAGCAGTTCTTC. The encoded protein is CASSPGTTLNEQFF.

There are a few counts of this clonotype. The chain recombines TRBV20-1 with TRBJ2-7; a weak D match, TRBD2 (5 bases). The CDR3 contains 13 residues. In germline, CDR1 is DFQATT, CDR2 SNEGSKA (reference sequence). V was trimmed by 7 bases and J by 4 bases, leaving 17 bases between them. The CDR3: CSGSRGLEYEQYF. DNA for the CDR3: TGCAGTGGAAGTAGAGGGCTTGAATACGAGCAGTACTTC.